These 14 T cell receptor beta chains were sequenced from one sample in a study of T cell responses to AZD1222 COVID-19 vaccine. Generated by immunoSEQ multiplex PCR, the TCRdb table keeps only in-frame clones and is missing some. In the table there are 75,000 to 100,000 clones, about nine tenths of which are singletons. Here the sequenced sample was peripheral blood, taken on day 0 of AZD1222 vaccination. These receptors all stem from an adult in good health.

In this sample, this clone turned up once. The chain links TRBV30 to TRBJ1-2; TRBD1 might be the D (5 bases). The CDR3 spans 14 residues. Trimming stripped 1 base from V and 2 bases from J, with 11 bases between. Germline assignment: CDR1 GTSNPN and CDR2 SVGIG (reference sequence). The CDR3 nucleotides are TGTGCCTGGAGTGGGGGGGGACTCAACTATGGCTACACCTTC. The encoded protein is CAWSGGGLNYGYTF.

This clone was observed a single time. The chain is built from TRBV18 and TRBJ1-4; D is uncertain. The V end was cut by 3 bases, the J end by 4 bases, with 12 bases between. From germline, CDR1 is KGHSH and CDR2 LQKENI. This CDR3 contains 15 residues. In nucleotides, the CDR3 is TGTGCCAGCTCACCTGGGCAGGCGCTTAATGAAAAACTGTTTTTT. Amino acid sequence: CASSPGQALNEKLFF.

This clone was counted once. This chain uses TRBV30 with TRBJ1-2; no clear D. V was cut by 2 bases and J by 4 bases, with 8 bases left in between. The CDR3 contains 12 residues. Germline V gene lookup returns CDR1 GTSNPN and CDR2 SVGIG (reference sequence). The CDR3 loop is CAWSPASYGYTF. The CDR3 bases are TGTGCCTGGAGTCCGGCCTCCTATGGCTACACCTTC.

CDR3 nucleotide sequence: TGTGCCAACCCCCACAGGGGTTTCAATGAAAAACTGTTTTTT. It translates to CANPHRGFNEKLFF. V and J are TRBV6-4 and TRBJ1-4, with 7 bases aligning to TRBD1. The CDR3 totals 14 residues. Germline loops: CDR1 MRHNA, CDR2 SNTAGT. Trimming at V came to 10 bases and at J to 5 bases, leaving 10 bases not matched to a gene.

This clone was recorded only once. The V and J genes are TRBV10-3 and TRBJ1-2; 8 bases agree with TRBD1. CDR3 length: 16 amino acids. The germline V gene has CDR1 ENHRY and CDR2 SYGVKD. J lost 1 base, V lost 3 bases, and 7 bases had no gene match. Here the CDR3 reads CAISDNRDRINYGYTF. The CDR3, as DNA: TGTGCCATCAGTGACAACCGGGACAGGATTAACTATGGCTACACCTTC.

The rearrangement links TRBV20-1 to TRBJ1-2, with 11 bases lining up with TRBD1. V was clipped by 6 bases and J by 5 bases; unmatched bases: 11. The germline gives CDR1 DFQATT, CDR2 SNEGSKA (reference sequence). This CDR3 spans 15 amino acids. CDR3 sequence: CSASVAGTGGYGYTF. The CDR3 DNA reads TGCAGTGCCAGTGTAGCCGGGACAGGGGGGTATGGCTACACCTTC.

The chain recombines TRBV15 with TRBJ2-5; a weak D match, TRBD1 (5 bases). The CDR3 sequence is 16 residues long. From germline, CDR1 is LNHNV and CDR2 YYDKDF (reference sequence). V lost 5 bases and J lost 2, with 18 bases in between. The CDR3 nucleotides are TGTGCCACCAGCTTACACCCCCCCGACAGACAAGAGACCCAGTACTTC. As protein: CATSLHPPDRQETQYF.

The rearrangement links TRBV19 to TRBJ2-7, with TRBD1 matching over 10 bases. J was trimmed by 4 bases and V by 5 bases; bases with no gene match: 11. The CDR3 runs 16 residues. From germline, CDR1 is LNHDA and CDR2 SQIVND (reference sequence). CDR3 sequence: CASSSLPGQGRYEQYF. DNA for the CDR3: TGTGCCAGTAGTTCCCTCCCGGGACAGGGGAGATACGAGCAGTACTTC.

The rearrangement uses TRBV3-1 (or the pseudogene TRBV3-2) and TRBJ1-4; TRBD1 aligns across 7 bases. Germline lookup yields CDR1 LGHDT and CDR2 YNNKEL (reference sequence). The CDR3 length is 17 residues. V was clipped by 2 bases and J by 7 bases; unmatched bases: 13. In DNA, the CDR3 is TGTGCCAGCAGCCAATTCAGGGGGGCAAAAGGGACTGAAAAACTGTTTTTT. It codes for CASSQFRGAKGTEKLFF.

The chain employs TRBV6-5 and TRBJ1-2, with 8 nucleotides matching TRBD1. Trimming removed 4 bases from V and 4 bases from J; junction bases left unmatched: 5. The length of the CDR3 is 14 residues. CDR1 MNHEY and CDR2 SVGAGI come from the germline V gene. DNA of the CDR3: TGTGCCAGCAGTTTTGCAGGGGGCCTCTATGGCTACACCTTC. Its translation is CASSFAGGLYGYTF.

The genes are TRBV7-2 and TRBJ1-1; D is perhaps TRBD1 (6 bases). In germline, CDR1 is SGHTA, CDR2 FQGNSA. This CDR3 spans 14 amino acids. The ends were cut back, 4 bases at V and 0 bases at J, with 9 bases in the middle. The CDR3 DNA sequence: TGTGCCAGCAGCTCGCAGGGGCTGAACACTGAAGCTTTCTTT. Protein product: CASSSQGLNTEAFF.

This clone was recorded a few times. The V and J genes are TRBV24-1 and TRBJ2-1; TRBD2 matches at 12 bases. There are 14 residues in the CDR3. J was trimmed by 10 bases and V by 3 bases; bases with no gene match: 3. Germline V gives CDR1 KGHDR, CDR2 SFDVKD. CDR3 amino acids: CATSDGTSGREQFF. The DNA of the CDR3 is TGTGCCACCAGTGATGGGACTAGCGGGCGGGAGCAGTTCTTC.

This clone was picked up one time. The chain couples TRBV10-1 to TRBJ2-5; 7 nucleotides line up with TRBD1. The CDR3 is made up of 17 amino acids. Germline CDR1 is WNHNN and CDR2 is SYGVQD (reference sequence). The V gene end was trimmed by 0 bases and the J gene end by 5 bases; junction bases not matched to a gene: 12. The CDR3 is CASSESAGDRRAETQYF. The CDR3 DNA reads as TGCGCCAGCAGTGAGTCTGCCGGGGACAGACGGGCGGAGACCCAGTACTTC.

The rearrangement uses TRBV6-2 or TRBV6-3 and TRBJ2-3; 8 nucleotides match TRBD2. Germline CDR1 reads MNHEY; CDR2 reads SVGEGT. The length of the CDR3 is 17 residues. V trimming: 6 bases; J trimming: 1 base; junction bases outside the gene matches: 12. The chain's CDR3 is CASSPMGAGARTDTQYF. The CDR3 nucleotides are TGTGCCAGCAGCCCTATGGGAGCGGGGGCTCGCACAGATACGCAGTATTTT.